The next 13 T cell receptor beta chains were all read from a single sample in a study of T-cell reconstitution after alpha-beta-depleted transplantation in children. TCRbeta library preparation incorporated unique molecular identifiers. TCRdb recomputed calls from the PCR reads with MiXCR, one row per CDR3 protein. The data hold 500,000 or so distinct CDR3 sequences, with 32% observed a single time. The input for sequencing was PBMCs from the stem cell graft donor, taken from the stem cell graft. The receptor source for this set is a human donor who donated a stem cell graft to a child with aplastic anemia.

The chain is built from TRBV30 and TRBJ1-1; TRBD1 aligns across 7 bases. Trimming removed 3 bases from V and 2 bases from J; junction bases left unmatched: 9. Germline V CDR1 and CDR2: GTSNPN, SVGIG (reference sequence). The CDR3 consists of 15 residues. CDR3 loop: CAWRYQRGGNTEAFF. CDR3 sequence (DNA): TGTGCCTGGAGGTACCAGCGAGGGGGCAACACTGAAGCTTTCTTT.

The chain joins TRBV6-1 to TRBJ2-2; 14 bases match TRBD2. Germline values: CDR1 MNHNS, CDR2 SASEGT. The CDR3 is 15 amino acids. Unmatched junction bases numbered 3, after V lost 6 bases and J lost 6 bases. In DNA, the CDR3 is TGTGCCAGCAGCGAGACTAGCGGGAGGGCCGGGGAGCTGTTTTTT. Amino acids: CASSETSGRAGELFF.

In this sample, this clonotype turned up a few times. The genes are TRBV12-3 or TRBV12-4 and TRBJ2-7; TRBD2 matches at 10 bases. Trimming at V came to 4 bases and at J to 1 base, leaving 4 bases not matched to a gene. The length of the CDR3 is 15 residues. The CDR3 loop is CASSSKTSGSYEQYF. CDR3 sequence (DNA): TGTGCCAGCAGTTCGAAGACTAGCGGGTCCTACGAGCAGTACTTC.

The chain uses TRBV12-3 or TRBV12-4 and TRBJ2-7; D tentatively reads TRBD1 or TRBD2 (5 bases each). V was cut by 6 bases and J by 3 bases, with 9 bases left in between. This CDR3 comprises 12 residues. CDR3 region: CASRRDGYEQYF. DNA for the CDR3: TGTGCCAGCAGACGGGACGGCTACGAGCAGTACTTC.

V and J are TRBV5-5 and TRBJ1-4; 9 nucleotides line up with TRBD1. Trimming cost V 4 bases and J 6 bases; bases outside gene matches: 4. Germline CDR1 is SGHKS and CDR2 is YYEKEE (reference sequence). CDR3 length: 14 amino acids. CDR3 in DNA: TGTGCCAGCAGCCTCGGGACAGGGTATGAAAAACTGTTTTTT. Translation gives CASSLGTGYEKLFF.

This clonotype turned up a few times. CDR3 protein: CASSFGKDRVLYGYTF. CDR3 sequence (DNA): TGTGCCAGCAGCTTCGGAAAAGACAGGGTGTTATATGGCTACACCTTC. The chain combines TRBV9 with TRBJ1-2, with 7 bases matching TRBD1. With V trimmed by 4 bases and J by 5 bases, 14 bases remained unmatched. The CDR3 contains 16 residues. Germline V CDR1 and CDR2: SGDLS, YYNGEE.

The V call is TRBV4-3, the J call TRBJ1-3; the D is unclear. The ends were cut back, 0 bases at V and 0 bases at J, with 6 bases in the middle. Germline loops: CDR1 LGHNA, CDR2 YSLEER. The CDR3 has 15 amino acids. The CDR3 protein is CASSQDQGSGNTIYF. The CDR3 DNA is TGCGCCAGCAGCCAAGATCAAGGCTCTGGAAACACCATATATTTT.

This clonotype appeared a few times. This chain joins TRBV29-1 and TRBJ1-2; D remains unclear. The CDR3 extends over 14 amino acids. Germline lookup yields CDR1 SQVTM and CDR2 ANQGSEA. Deletions cut 7 bases from V and 3 bases from J, with 18 bases between. The CDR3 coding sequence is TGCAGCGGATCGGACGGAGTAGGTGACTATGGCTACACCTTC. Encoded protein: CSGSDGVGDYGYTF.

The chain is built from TRBV7-8 and TRBJ2-3; no definite D call. With 2 bases removed from V and 2 bases from J, the gap between germline ends came to 11 bases. Germline CDR1 reads SGHVS; CDR2 reads FQNEAQ. The CDR3 has 15 amino acids. In DNA, the CDR3 is TGTGCCAGCAGCTTAAACTGGGTAACCACAGATACGCAGTATTTT. This translates into CASSLNWVTTDTQYF.

This chain connects TRBV20-1 to TRBJ2-7; D gene ambiguous. Between the trimmed V and J ends, which lost 1 base and 6 bases, there was a span of 13 bases. The CDR3 sequence is 13 residues long. CDR1 and CDR2 from the germline V gene are DFQATT and SNEGSKA (reference sequence). CDR3 in amino acids: CSARVPFITEQYF. The CDR3 DNA reads as TGCAGTGCTAGAGTCCCCTTCATTACCGAGCAGTACTTC.

The V and J genes are TRBV7-3 and TRBJ2-4; 14 bases map to TRBD2. Germline V CDR1 and CDR2: SGHTA, FQGTGA. The ends lost 4 bases at V and 1 base at J; junction bases unmatched: 15. CDR3 length: 21 residues. CDR3 sequence: CASSSDALGLAGVGAKNIQYF. As DNA, the CDR3 is TGTGCCAGCAGCTCTGACGCATTGGGACTAGCGGGAGTAGGGGCCAAAAACATTCAGTACTTC.

V gene TRBV12-3 or TRBV12-4 combines with J gene TRBJ2-3; D tentatively fits TRBD1 or TRBD2 (5 bases each). Between the trimmed V and J ends, which lost 6 bases and 6 bases, there was a span of 10 bases. The CDR3 is 12 residues long. This CDR3 reads CASRDWGDTQYF. DNA for the CDR3: TGTGCCAGCAGAGACTGGGGGGATACGCAGTATTTT.

V usage is TRBV5-1 and J usage is TRBJ2-3, with a tentative D call TRBD2 (6 bases). Between the trimmed V and J ends, which lost 0 bases and 2 bases, there was a span of 13 bases. Germline assignment: CDR1 SGHRS and CDR2 YFSETQ. This CDR3 is built from 16 residues. CDR3 in amino acids: CASSLALADVTDTQYF. CDR3 sequence (DNA): TGCGCCAGCAGCTTGGCTTTAGCGGACGTCACAGATACGCAGTATTTT.